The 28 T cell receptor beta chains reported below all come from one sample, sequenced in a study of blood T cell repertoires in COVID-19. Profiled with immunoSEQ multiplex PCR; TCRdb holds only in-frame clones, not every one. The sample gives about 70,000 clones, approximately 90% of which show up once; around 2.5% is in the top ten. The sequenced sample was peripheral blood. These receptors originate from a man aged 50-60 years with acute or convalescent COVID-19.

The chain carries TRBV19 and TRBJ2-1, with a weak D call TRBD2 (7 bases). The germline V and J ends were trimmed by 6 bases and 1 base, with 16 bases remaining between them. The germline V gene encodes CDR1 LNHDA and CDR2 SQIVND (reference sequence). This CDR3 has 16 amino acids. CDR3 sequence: CASSSRGGTSYNEQFF. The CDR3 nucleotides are TGTGCCAGTAGCAGTAGGGGGGGAACGTCCTACAATGAGCAGTTCTTC.

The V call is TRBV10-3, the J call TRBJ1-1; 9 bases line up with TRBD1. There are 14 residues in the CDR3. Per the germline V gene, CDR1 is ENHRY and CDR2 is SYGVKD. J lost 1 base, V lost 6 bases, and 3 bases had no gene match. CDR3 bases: TGTGCCATCAGCCTGGACAGGGGGAACACTGAAGCTTTCTTT. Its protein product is CAISLDRGNTEAFF.

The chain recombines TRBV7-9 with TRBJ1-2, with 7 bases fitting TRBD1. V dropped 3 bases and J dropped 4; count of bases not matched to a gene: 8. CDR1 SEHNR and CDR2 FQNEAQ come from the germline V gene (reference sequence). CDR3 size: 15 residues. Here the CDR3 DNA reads TGTGCCAGCAGCTTCACAGGGGTTGATCTCTATGGCTACACCTTC. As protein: CASSFTGVDLYGYTF.

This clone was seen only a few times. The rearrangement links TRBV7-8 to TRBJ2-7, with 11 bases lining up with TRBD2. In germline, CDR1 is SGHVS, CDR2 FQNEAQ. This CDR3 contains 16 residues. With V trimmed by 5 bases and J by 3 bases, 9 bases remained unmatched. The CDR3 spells CASSNNPGLAVYEQYV. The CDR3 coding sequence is TGTGCCAGCAGCAATAACCCGGGACTAGCGGTCTACGAGCAGTACGTC.

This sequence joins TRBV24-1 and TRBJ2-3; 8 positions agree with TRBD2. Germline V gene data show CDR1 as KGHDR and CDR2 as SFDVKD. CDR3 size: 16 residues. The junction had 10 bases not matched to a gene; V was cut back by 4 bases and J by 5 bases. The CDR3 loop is CATSDPQAAGGDTQYF. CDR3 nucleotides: TGTGCCACCAGTGACCCCCAAGCGGCGGGGGGAGATACGCAGTATTTT.

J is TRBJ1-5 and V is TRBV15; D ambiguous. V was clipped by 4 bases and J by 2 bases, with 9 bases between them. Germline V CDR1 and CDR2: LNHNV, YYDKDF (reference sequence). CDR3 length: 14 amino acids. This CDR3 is CATSTGGGNQPQHF. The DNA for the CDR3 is TGTGCCACCAGCACCGGAGGAGGCAATCAGCCCCAGCATTTT.

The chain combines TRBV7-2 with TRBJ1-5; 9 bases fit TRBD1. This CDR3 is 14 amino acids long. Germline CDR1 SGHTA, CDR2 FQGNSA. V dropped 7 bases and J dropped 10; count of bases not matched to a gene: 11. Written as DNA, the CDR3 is TGTGCCAGCAAGAGAGACAGGGGGGATGGCCCCCAGCATTTT. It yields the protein CASKRDRGDGPQHF.

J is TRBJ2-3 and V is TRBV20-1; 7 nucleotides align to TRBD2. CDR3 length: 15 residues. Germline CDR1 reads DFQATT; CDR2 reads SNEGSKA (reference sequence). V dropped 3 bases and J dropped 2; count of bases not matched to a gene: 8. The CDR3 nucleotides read TGCAGTGCTAGTGGGGGGGAGGGCCCCACAGATACGCAGTATTTT. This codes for CSASGGEGPTDTQYF.

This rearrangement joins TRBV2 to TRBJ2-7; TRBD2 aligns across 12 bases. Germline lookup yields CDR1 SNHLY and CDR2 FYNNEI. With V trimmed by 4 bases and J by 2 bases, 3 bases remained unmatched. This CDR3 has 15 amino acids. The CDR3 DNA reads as TGTGCCAGCAGTGTCGGGACTAGCGGGCCCTACGAGCAGTACTTC. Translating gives CASSVGTSGPYEQYF.

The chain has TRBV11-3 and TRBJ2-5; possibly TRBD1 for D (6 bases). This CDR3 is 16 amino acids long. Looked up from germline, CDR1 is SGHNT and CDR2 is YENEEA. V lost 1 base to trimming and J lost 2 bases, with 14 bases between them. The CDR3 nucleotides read TGTGCCAGCAGCTTAGTAGACAGGATAACACAAGAGACCCAGTACTTC. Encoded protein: CASSLVDRITQETQYF. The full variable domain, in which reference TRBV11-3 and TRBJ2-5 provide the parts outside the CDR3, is EAGVVQSPRYKIIEKKQPVAFWCNPISGHNTLYWYLQNLGQGPELLIRYENEEAVDDSQLPKDRFSAERLKGVDSTLKIQPAELGDSAVYLCASSLVDRITQETQYFGPGTRLLVL.

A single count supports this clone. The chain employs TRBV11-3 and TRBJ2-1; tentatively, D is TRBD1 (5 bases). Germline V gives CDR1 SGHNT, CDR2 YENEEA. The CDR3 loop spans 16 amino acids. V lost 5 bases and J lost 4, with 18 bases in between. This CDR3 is CASSPARTTYYNEQFF. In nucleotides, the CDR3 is TGTGCCAGCAGCCCCGCGCGGACAACTTATTACAATGAGCAGTTCTTC.

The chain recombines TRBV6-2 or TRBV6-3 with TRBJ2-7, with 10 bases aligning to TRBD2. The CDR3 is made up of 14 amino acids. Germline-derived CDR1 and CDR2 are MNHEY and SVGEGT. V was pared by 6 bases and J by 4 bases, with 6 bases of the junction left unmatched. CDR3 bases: TGTGCCAGCAGCAAACTAGCGGGATCTTACGAGCAGTACGTC. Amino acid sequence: CASSKLAGSYEQYV.

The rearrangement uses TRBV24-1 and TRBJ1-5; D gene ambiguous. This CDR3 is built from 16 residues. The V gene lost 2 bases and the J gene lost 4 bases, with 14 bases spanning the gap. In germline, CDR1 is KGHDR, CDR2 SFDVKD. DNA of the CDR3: TGTGCCACCAGTGATTCCTACGGCGGGGTGAATCAGCCCCAGCATTTT. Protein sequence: CATSDSYGGVNQPQHF.

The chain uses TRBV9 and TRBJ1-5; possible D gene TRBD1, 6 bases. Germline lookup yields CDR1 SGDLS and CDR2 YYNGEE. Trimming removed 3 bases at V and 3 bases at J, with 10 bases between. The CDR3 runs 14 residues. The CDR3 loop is CASSAQGYNQPQHF. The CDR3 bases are TGTGCCAGCAGCGCACAGGGTTACAATCAGCCCCAGCATTTT.

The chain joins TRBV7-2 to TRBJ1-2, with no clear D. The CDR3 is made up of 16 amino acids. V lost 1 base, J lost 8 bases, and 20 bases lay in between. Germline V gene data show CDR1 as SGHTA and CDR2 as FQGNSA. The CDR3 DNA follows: TGTGCCAGCAGCTTAGACCCGAGACCACTCAGCGGGGGCTACACCTTC. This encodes CASSLDPRPLSGGYTF. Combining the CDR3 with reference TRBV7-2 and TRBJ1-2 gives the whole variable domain GAGVSQSPSNKVTEKGKDVELRCDPISGHTALYWYRQSLGQGLEFLIYFQGNSAPDKSGLPSDRFSAERTGGSVSTLTIQRTQQEDSAVYLCASSLDPRPLSGGYTFGSGTRLTVV.

The CDR3 sequence: CASSQEGGRSYEQYF. The CDR3, as DNA: TGCGCCAGCAGCCAAGAAGGAGGCCGGAGCTACGAGCAGTACTTC. The V and J genes are TRBV4-3 and TRBJ2-7, with D possibly being TRBD2 (5 bases). Trimming took 0 bases from V and 3 from J, leaving 12 bases between them. This CDR3 spans 15 amino acids. CDR1 is LGHNA and CDR2 is YSLEER in the germline V gene.

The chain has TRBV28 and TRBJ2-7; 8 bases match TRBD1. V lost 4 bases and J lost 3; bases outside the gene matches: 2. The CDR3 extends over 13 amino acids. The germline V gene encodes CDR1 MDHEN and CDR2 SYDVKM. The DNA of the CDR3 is TGTGCCAGCAGTTCTGGACAGGGCTACGAGCAGTACTTC. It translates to CASSSGQGYEQYF.

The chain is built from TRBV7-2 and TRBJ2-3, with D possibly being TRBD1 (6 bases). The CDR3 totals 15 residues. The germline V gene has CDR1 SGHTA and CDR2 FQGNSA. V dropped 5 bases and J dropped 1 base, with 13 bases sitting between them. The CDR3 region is CASSTARTGTDTQYF. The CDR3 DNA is TGTGCCAGCAGCACCGCCCGGACAGGCACAGATACGCAGTATTTT.

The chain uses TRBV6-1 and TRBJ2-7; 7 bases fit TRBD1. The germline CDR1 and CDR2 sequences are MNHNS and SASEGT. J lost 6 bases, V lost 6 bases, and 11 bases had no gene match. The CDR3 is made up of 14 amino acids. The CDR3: CASRPGEGAGEQYF. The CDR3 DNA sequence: TGTGCCAGCAGGCCCGGAGAGGGGGCCGGCGAGCAGTACTTC.

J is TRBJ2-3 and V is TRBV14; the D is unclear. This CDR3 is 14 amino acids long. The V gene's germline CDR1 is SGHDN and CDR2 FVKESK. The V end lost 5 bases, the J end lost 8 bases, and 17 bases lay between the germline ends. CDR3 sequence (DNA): TGTGCCAGCAGCGTGATTCCAGGTTACGGTACGCAGTATTTT. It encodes CASSVIPGYGTQYF.

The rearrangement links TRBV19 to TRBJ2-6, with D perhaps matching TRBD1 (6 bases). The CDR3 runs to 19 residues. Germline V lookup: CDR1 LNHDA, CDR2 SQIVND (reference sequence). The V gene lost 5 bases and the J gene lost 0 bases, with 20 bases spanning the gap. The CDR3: CASSARGQGVGSGANVLTF. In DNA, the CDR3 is TGTGCCAGTAGTGCTCGGGGACAAGGGGTTGGCTCTGGGGCCAACGTCCTGACTTTC.

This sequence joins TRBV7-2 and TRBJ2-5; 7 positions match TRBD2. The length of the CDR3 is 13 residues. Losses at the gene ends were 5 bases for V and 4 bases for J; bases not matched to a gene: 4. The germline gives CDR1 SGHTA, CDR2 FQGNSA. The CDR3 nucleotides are TGTGCCAGCAGCGCCAGGGAGGGAGAGACCCAGTACTTC. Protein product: CASSAREGETQYF.

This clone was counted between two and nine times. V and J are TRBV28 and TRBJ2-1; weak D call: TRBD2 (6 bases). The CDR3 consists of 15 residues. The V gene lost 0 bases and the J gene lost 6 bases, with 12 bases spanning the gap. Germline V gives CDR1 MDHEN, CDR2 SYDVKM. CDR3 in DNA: TGTGCCAGCAGTTTATGGGCTAGCGTCGGCAATGAGCAGTTCTTC. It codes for CASSLWASVGNEQFF.

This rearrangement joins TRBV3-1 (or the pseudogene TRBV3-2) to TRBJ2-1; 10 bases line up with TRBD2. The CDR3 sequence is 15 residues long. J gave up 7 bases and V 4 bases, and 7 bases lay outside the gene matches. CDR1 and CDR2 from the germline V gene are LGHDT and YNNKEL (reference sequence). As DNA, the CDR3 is TGTGCCAGCAGCCGGGAGACTAGCGGGCAGAATGAGCAGTTCTTC. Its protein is CASSRETSGQNEQFF.

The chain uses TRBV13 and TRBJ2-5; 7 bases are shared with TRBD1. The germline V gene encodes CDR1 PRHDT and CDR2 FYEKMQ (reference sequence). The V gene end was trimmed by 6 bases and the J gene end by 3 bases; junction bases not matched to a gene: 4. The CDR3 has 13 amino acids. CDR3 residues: CASSPGQEETQYF. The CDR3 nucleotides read TGTGCCAGCAGTCCCGGACAGGAAGAGACCCAGTACTTC.

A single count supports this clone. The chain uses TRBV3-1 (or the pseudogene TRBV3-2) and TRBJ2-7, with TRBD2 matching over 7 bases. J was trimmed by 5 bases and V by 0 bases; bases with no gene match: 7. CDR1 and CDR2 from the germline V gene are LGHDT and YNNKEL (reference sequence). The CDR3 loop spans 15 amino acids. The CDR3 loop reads CASSQDPGTNNEQYF. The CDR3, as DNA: TGTGCCAGCAGCCAAGATCCCGGGACTAACAACGAGCAGTACTTC.

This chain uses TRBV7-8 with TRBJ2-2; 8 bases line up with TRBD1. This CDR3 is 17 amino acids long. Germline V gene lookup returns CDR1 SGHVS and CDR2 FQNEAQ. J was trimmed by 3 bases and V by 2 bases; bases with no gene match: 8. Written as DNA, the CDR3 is TGTGCCAGCAGCTTAAAAGGACAGGGATCTTACACCGGGGAGCTGTTTTTT. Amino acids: CASSLKGQGSYTGELFF.

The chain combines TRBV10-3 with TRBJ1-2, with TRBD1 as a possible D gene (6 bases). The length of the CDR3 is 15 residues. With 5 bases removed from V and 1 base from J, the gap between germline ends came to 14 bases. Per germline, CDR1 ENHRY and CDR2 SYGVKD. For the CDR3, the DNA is TGTGCCATCAGTCCAGGGGACGCGATTAACTATGGCTACACCTTC. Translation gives CAISPGDAINYGYTF.